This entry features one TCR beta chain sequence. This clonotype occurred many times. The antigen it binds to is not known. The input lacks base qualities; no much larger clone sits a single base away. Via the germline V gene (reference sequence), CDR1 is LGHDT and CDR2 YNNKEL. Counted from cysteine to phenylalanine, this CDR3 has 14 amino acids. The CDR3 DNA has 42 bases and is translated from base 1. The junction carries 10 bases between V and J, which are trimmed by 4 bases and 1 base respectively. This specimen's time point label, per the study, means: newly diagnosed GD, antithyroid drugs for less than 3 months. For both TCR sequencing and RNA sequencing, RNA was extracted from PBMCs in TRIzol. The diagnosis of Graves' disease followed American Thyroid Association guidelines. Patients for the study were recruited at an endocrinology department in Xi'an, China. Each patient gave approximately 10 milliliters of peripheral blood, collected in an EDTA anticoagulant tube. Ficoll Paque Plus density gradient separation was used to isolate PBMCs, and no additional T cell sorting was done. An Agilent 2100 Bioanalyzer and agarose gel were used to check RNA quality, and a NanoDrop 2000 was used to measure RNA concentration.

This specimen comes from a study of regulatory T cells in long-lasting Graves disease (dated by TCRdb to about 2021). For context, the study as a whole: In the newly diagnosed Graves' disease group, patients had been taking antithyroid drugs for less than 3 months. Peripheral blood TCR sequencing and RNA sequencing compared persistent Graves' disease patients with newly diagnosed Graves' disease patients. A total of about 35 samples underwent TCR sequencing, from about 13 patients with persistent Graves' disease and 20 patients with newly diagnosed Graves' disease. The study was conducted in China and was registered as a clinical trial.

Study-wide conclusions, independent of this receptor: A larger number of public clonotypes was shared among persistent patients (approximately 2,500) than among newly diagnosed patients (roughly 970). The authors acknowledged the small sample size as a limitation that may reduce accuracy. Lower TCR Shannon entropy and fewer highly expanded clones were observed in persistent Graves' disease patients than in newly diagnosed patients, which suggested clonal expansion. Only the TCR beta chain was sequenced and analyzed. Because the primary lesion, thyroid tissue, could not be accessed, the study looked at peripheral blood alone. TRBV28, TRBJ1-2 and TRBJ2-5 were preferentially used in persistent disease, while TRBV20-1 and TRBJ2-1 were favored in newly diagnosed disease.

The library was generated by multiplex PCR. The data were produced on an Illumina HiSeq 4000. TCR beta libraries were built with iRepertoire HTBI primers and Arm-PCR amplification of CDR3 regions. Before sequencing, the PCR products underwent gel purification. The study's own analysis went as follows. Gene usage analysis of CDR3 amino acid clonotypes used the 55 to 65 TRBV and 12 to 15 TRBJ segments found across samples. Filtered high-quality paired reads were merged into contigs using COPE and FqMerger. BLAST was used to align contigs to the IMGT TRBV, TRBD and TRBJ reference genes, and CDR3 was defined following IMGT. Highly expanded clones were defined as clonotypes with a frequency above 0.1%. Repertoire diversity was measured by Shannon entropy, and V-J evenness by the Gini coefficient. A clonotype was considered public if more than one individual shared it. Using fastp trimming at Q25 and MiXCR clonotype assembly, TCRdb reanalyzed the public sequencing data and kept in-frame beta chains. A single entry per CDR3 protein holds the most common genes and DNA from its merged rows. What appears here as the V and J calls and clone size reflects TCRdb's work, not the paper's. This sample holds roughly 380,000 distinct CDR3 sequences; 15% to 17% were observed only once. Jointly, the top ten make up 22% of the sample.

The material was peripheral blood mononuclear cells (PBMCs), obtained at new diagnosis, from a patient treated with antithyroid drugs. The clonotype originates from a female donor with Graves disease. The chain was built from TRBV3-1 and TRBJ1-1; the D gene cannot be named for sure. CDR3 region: CASSPEWQNTEAFF. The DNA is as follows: TGTGCCAGCAGCCCGGAGTGGCAGAACACTGAAGCTTTCTTT.